The entry below gives a single T cell receptor (beta chain) sequence along with its context. The sample originates from a study of control samples from healthy donors and cancer patients. Only in-frame clones appear in the TCRdb table, and some are missing; sequencing was by immunoSEQ multiplex PCR. Of about 54,000 clones listed, 95% to 97% were seen once; the top ten hold around 1.9%. This CDR3 has 15 amino acids. The germline gives CDR1 MNHNY, CDR2 SVGAGI (reference sequence). With V trimmed by 10 bases and J by 3 bases, 14 bases remained unmatched. This chain links TRBV6-6 with TRBJ2-7, with 8 bases lining up with TRBD1. The sample was blood. This TCR was recovered from a woman aged 25 to 39 in good health. In DNA, the CDR3 is TGTGCCACCGGGACAGGCCTTCGCCCCTACTACGAGCAGTACTTC. As protein: CATGTGLRPYYEQYF.